The next 23 T cell receptor beta chains were all read from a single sample in a study of read filtering for tumor transcriptome and immune sequencing. The library was built from roughly 400 ng RNA with molecular barcoded adaptors for alpha/delta and beta/gamma chains. TCRdb recomputed calls from the reads with MiXCR, one row per CDR3 protein. The sample has approximately 65,000 distinct CDR3 sequences, 14% seen once. The sequenced sample consisted of a population of CD138-negative cells sorted from bone marrow. The source is a donor at least 40 years old with multiple myeloma.

This clonotype occurred many times. The rearrangement uses TRBV7-2 and TRBJ1-5; D is ambiguous. The CDR3 has 14 amino acids. Germline values: CDR1 SGHTA, CDR2 FQGNSA. V was pared by 2 bases and J by 7 bases, with 12 bases between. The chain's CDR3 is CASSLRPGKQPQHF. The CDR3 region has the DNA TGTGCCAGCAGCTTACGGCCTGGGAAACAGCCCCAGCATTTT.

This clonotype was found many times. The chain is built from TRBV30 and TRBJ2-2; D unresolved. Looked up from germline, CDR1 is GTSNPN and CDR2 is SVGIG (reference sequence). The ends were cut back, 0 bases at V and 2 bases at J, with 4 bases in the middle. This CDR3 contains 13 residues. As DNA, the CDR3 is TGTGCCTGGAGTGTACGTAACACCGGGGAGCTGTTTTTT. The encoded protein is CAWSVRNTGELFF.

This clonotype was observed many times. V and J are TRBV6-5 and TRBJ2-3, with TRBD2 identical over 7 bases. The CDR3 spans 12 residues. Germline CDR1 reads MNHEY; CDR2 reads SVGAGI. V shed 3 bases, J shed 9 bases, and the junction held 3 bases outside the gene matches. CDR3 nucleotides: TGTGCCAGCAGTTATGTGGGGGGGACGCAGTATTTT. Protein sequence: CASSYVGGTQYF.

The J gene is TRBJ1-6, the V gene TRBV11-2; D is unresolved. Germline V gives CDR1 SGHAT, CDR2 FQNNGV. This CDR3 spans 14 amino acids. Deletions cut 5 bases from V and 8 bases from J, with 13 bases between. Here the CDR3 DNA reads TGTGCCAGCAGCCTGGTCTCATACGATTCACCCCTCCACTTT. Amino acid sequence: CASSLVSYDSPLHF.

The table lists this clonotype with many counts. V usage is TRBV25-1 and J usage is TRBJ2-1, with D possibly matching TRBD2 (5 bases). V was clipped by 3 bases and J by 4 bases, with 10 bases between them. Per the germline V gene, CDR1 is MGHDK and CDR2 is SYGVNS. This CDR3 has 14 amino acids. CDR3 amino acids: CASSERVLYNEQFF. DNA of the CDR3: TGTGCCAGCAGTGAGAGGGTATTATACAATGAGCAGTTCTTC.

This clonotype was counted at least ten times. The J gene is TRBJ1-5, the V gene TRBV7-2; the D gene is possibly TRBD1 (6 bases). V was trimmed by 3 bases and J by 7 bases, leaving 10 bases between them. The CDR3 sequence is 13 residues long. The germline gives CDR1 SGHTA, CDR2 FQGNSA. CDR3 region: CASSFAGAQPQHF. For the CDR3, the DNA is TGTGCCAGCAGCTTTGCAGGGGCCCAGCCCCAGCATTTT. Full variable domain (rest looked up from reference TRBV7-2 and TRBJ1-5): GAGVSQSPSNKVTEKGKDVELRCDPISGHTALYWYRQSLGQGLEFLIYFQGNSAPDKSGLPSDRFSAERTGGSVSTLTIQRTQQEDSAVYLCASSFAGAQPQHFGDGTRLSIL.

In regard to this clonotype: A much more abundant neighbour one base away suggests this may be a read error. Here the CDR3 omits its conserved ending phenylalanine or tryptophan, so a read error is the likely source. This chain uses TRBV29-1 with TRBJ2-7; D uncertain. V lost 6 bases to trimming and J lost 3 bases, with 0 bases between them. The germline gives CDR1 SQVTM, CDR2 ANQGSEA. The CDR3 length is 8 residues. The CDR3 loop is CSVYEQYL. The CDR3 bases are TGCAGCGTCTACGAGCAGTACCTC.

This clonotype was observed many times. This rearrangement joins TRBV29-1 to TRBJ2-1, with 10 bases lining up with TRBD2. V shed 6 bases and J 3 bases; nucleotides not matched to a gene: 8. Germline V gene lookup returns CDR1 SQVTM and CDR2 ANQGSEA. This CDR3 contains 15 residues. The CDR3 protein is CSVVSGRRVYNEQFF. CDR3 DNA sequence: TGCAGCGTGGTTAGCGGGAGGAGGGTCTACAATGAGCAGTTCTTC.

This clonotype was seen ten or more times. V usage is TRBV9 and J usage is TRBJ2-2, with a weak D call TRBD2 (5 bases). CDR1 is SGDLS and CDR2 is YYNGEE in the germline V gene. There are 14 residues in the CDR3. Trimming stripped 0 bases from V and 6 bases from J, with 9 bases between. This CDR3 reads CASSVATRAGELFF. The CDR3 DNA is TGTGCCAGCAGCGTAGCTACGAGGGCCGGGGAGCTGTTTTTT. Supplemented by reference TRBV9 and TRBJ2-2, the full variable domain reads DSGVTQTPKHLITATGQRVTLRCSPRSGDLSVYWYQQSLDQGLQFLIQYYNGEERAKGNILERFSAQQFPDLHSELNLSSLELGDSALYFCASSVATRAGELFFGEGSRLTVL.

Only a few counts were recorded for this clonotype. A read error is possible here, since a much larger clone lies one base away. Since no conserved phenylalanine or tryptophan closes the CDR3, a read error is the likely cause. The rearrangement uses TRBV7-2 and TRBJ2-1; TRBD1 is a possible D gene (6 bases). Germline loops: CDR1 SGHTA, CDR2 FQGNSA. The CDR3 runs 13 residues. The V gene lost 3 bases and the J gene lost 9 bases, with 12 bases spanning the gap. CDR3 sequence (DNA): TGTGCCAGCAGCTTCGAAGACAGGTCTGAGCAGTTCCTC. Its translation is CASSFEDRSEQFL.

Many counts were recorded for this clonotype. The chain carries TRBV28 and TRBJ2-4; TRBD1 matches 10 bases. The CDR3 runs to 17 residues. J was trimmed by 0 bases and V by 5 bases; bases with no gene match: 7. CDR1 MDHEN and CDR2 SYDVKM come from the germline V gene. The CDR3 DNA reads as TGTGCCAGCAGTCATTTGACAGGGGGCGAAGCCAAAAACATTCAGTACTTC. Translating it yields CASSHLTGGEAKNIQYF.

This clonotype was detected many times. The rearrangement uses TRBV28 and TRBJ1-5; the match to TRBD1 covers 10 bases. Germline V lookup: CDR1 MDHEN, CDR2 SYDVKM. This CDR3 has 17 amino acids. With V trimmed by 3 bases and J by 0 bases, 5 bases remained unmatched. This CDR3 is CASSFGDRGDSNQPQHF. The CDR3 DNA is TGTGCCAGCAGTTTTGGGGACAGGGGAGATAGCAATCAGCCCCAGCATTTT.

Ten or more counts support this clonotype. The gene calls are TRBV11-3 and TRBJ1-4; D is unresolved. The CDR3 loop spans 13 amino acids. Germline CDR1 reads SGHNT; CDR2 reads YENEEA. V dropped 4 bases and J dropped 8 bases, with 11 bases sitting between them. In DNA form, the CDR3 reads TGTGCCAGCAGCTACAAAACGGGAGAAAAACTGTTTTTT. It translates to CASSYKTGEKLFF.

About this clonotype itself: Since a much larger clone is just one base distant, this may be a read error. The conserved final phenylalanine or tryptophan is absent from the CDR3, which likely points to a read error. The chain has TRBV20-1 and TRBJ1-2, with TRBD1 matching over 7 bases. The CDR3 totals 13 residues. V was clipped by 2 bases and J by 6 bases; unmatched bases: 6. CDR1 is DFQATT and CDR2 is SNEGSKA in the germline V gene (reference sequence). CDR3 amino acids: CSARRGRSDGYTY. As DNA, the CDR3 is TGCAGTGCTAGAAGGGGGCGGAGTGATGGCTACACCTAC.

With regard to this clonotype: Germline is not matched at one junction end, which may reflect a read error. The DNA for the CDR3 is TGTGCCAGCAGTTCCGGGACAGGGCGGACCAAAAAGCCCCGGCATTTT. This sequence encodes CASSSGTGRTKKPRHF. The chain has TRBV28 and TRBJ1-5; 9 bases fit TRBD1. Per the germline V gene, CDR1 is MDHEN and CDR2 is SYDVKM. The CDR3 spans 16 residues.

This clonotype was recorded many times. V is TRBV20-1 and J is TRBJ2-1; D remains unclear. V was trimmed by 0 bases and J by 0 bases, leaving 12 bases between them. The CDR3 spans 16 residues. The germline CDR1 and CDR2 sequences are DFQATT and SNEGSKA (reference sequence). This CDR3 reads CSARDPFGDSYNEQFF. DNA for the CDR3: TGCAGTGCTAGAGACCCCTTTGGTGACTCCTACAATGAGCAGTTCTTC.

Comments on this clonotype: A much larger clone lies a single base off, so this may be a read error. The rearrangement uses TRBV5-1 and TRBJ2-6; 10 bases line up with TRBD2. The CDR3 consists of 19 residues. CDR1 is SGHRS and CDR2 is YFSETQ in the germline V gene. CDR3 region: CACSLGGVAGGPGANVLTF. CDR3 bases: TGCGCCTGCAGCTTGGGTGGAGTAGCGGGAGGCCCTGGGGCCAACGTCCTGACTTTC.

Ten or more counts support this clonotype. This rearrangement joins TRBV5-6 to TRBJ1-1; D is ambiguous. This CDR3 has 13 residues. Germline loops: CDR1 SGHDT, CDR2 YYEEEE. V lost 0 bases, J lost 7 bases, and 10 bases lay in between. In DNA form, the CDR3 reads TGTGCCAGCAGCTTGGAGCAGGTGATTGAAGCTTTCTTT. Protein product: CASSLEQVIEAFF.

The sample holds a few counts of this clonotype. CDR3 loop: CAWSGTGLKDTQYF. In DNA, the CDR3 is TGTGCCTGGAGCGGGACAGGGCTTAAAGATACGCAGTATTTT. The chain uses TRBV30 and TRBJ2-3; 9 nucleotides align to TRBD1. V was clipped by 3 bases and J by 5 bases; unmatched bases: 6. Germline V gene sequence: CDR1 GTSNPN, CDR2 SVGIG (reference sequence). This CDR3 is 14 amino acids long.

There are many counts of this clonotype. The chain employs TRBV12-3 or TRBV12-4 and TRBJ2-1; D is unresolved. V lost 5 bases, J lost 6 bases, and 2 bases lay in between. The CDR3 runs to 10 residues. CDR3 in DNA: TGTGCCAGCAGTACCAATGAGCAGTTCTTC. Translation gives CASSTNEQFF.

The rearrangement joins TRBV6-6 to TRBJ1-5; TRBD1 matches at 11 bases. From germline, CDR1 is MNHNY and CDR2 SVGAGI (reference sequence). V dropped 3 bases and J dropped 6; count of bases not matched to a gene: 4. CDR3 length equals 15 residues. The CDR3 region is CASSYGTGGCQPQHF. The CDR3 DNA follows: TGTGCCAGCAGTTATGGGACAGGGGGGTGTCAGCCCCAGCATTTT.

This clonotype has ten or more counts. The rearrangement uses TRBV11-2 and TRBJ1-5, with 8 positions matching TRBD1. The CDR3 runs to 15 residues. The V segment lost 5 bases and the J segment 3 bases; nucleotides outside the gene matches: 6. Germline CDR1 is SGHAT and CDR2 is FQNNGV. The CDR3 reads CASSHRTGNNQPQHF. The CDR3 coding sequence is TGTGCCAGCAGCCACCGGACAGGGAACAATCAGCCCCAGCATTTT.

This clonotype was picked up many times. The chain couples TRBV20-1 to TRBJ1-5; TRBD1 is a possible D gene (5 bases). The length of the CDR3 is 16 residues. The V gene's germline CDR1 is DFQATT and CDR2 SNEGSKA (reference sequence). V lost 3 bases, J lost 0 bases, and 15 bases lay in between. The CDR3 nucleotides read TGCAGTGCTAGCGGGGCATGGGAGAATAGCAATCAGCCCCAGCATTTT. It yields the protein CSASGAWENSNQPQHF.